The entry that follows covers one TCR beta chain sequence. This sample is part of a study of control samples from healthy donors and cancer patients. V lost 3 bases and J lost 5, with 16 bases in between. This CDR3 is 15 amino acids long. Per the germline V gene, CDR1 is LNHNV and CDR2 is YYDKDF (reference sequence). TCRdb's table, derived via immunoSEQ multiplex PCR, lists solely in-frame clones and lacks some. The sample consists of around 68,000 clones, about 80% of them appearing once. Sequencing used blood. This receptor was obtained from a man aged 45 to 65 in good health. This chain links TRBV15 with TRBJ1-1, with a tentative D call TRBD1 (5 bases). The CDR3 sequence: CATSREVGGGTEAFF. The CDR3 DNA reads TGTGCCACCAGCAGGGAGGTTGGGGGAGGTACTGAAGCTTTCTTT.